The 19 T cell receptor beta chains given below trace back to one sample, sequenced in a study of shared clonotypes between healthy human individuals. TCRdb's copy holds only in-frame clones and misses some; the assay was immunoSEQ multiplex PCR. The sample consists of 600,000 to 800,000 clones, over 55% of them appearing once. The sample was memory CD4+ T cells sorted from blood. Sample subset: CD45RA-negative fraction. These receptors came from a woman aged 25-40 years in good health.

The J gene is TRBJ1-3, the V gene TRBV30; D may be TRBD1 (5 bases). Trimming took off 5 bases at V and 6 bases at J, with 20 bases between the two ends. CDR1 is GTSNPN and CDR2 is SVGIG in the germline V gene (reference sequence). The CDR3 has 15 residues. DNA for the CDR3: TGTGCCTGGTCTGGTACCGGGACGCAAAAAAACACCATATATTTT. This gives the protein CAWSGTGTQKNTIYF.

The chain recombines TRBV29-1 with TRBJ1-3, with 7 bases that match TRBD1. Losses at the gene ends were 4 bases for V and 3 bases for J; bases not matched to a gene: 9. Germline CDR1 reads SQVTM; CDR2 reads ANQGSEA. CDR3 length: 15 residues. The CDR3 nucleotides are TGCAGCGTTGCCCTTTGGGCAGGGGGTGGAAACACCATATATTTT. It is translated as CSVALWAGGGNTIYF.

This clone occurred a few times. The CDR3 protein is CASSQGDRDANTIYF. The CDR3 nucleotides are TGTGCCAGCAGCCAAGGGGACAGGGATGCAAACACCATATATTTT. This chain joins TRBV4-2 and TRBJ1-3; TRBD1 aligns across 9 bases. The CDR3 is made up of 15 amino acids. Per the germline V gene, CDR1 is LGHNA and CDR2 is YNFKEQ. V trimming: 1 base; J trimming: 6 bases; junction bases outside the gene matches: 4.

As DNA, the CDR3 is TGTGCCAGCAGTGAGAGACTAGCGGGACCCCGGACGCAGTATTTT. Amino acid sequence: CASSERLAGPRTQYF. The chain links TRBV2 to TRBJ2-3; 11 bases align to TRBD2. CDR1 SNHLY and CDR2 FYNNEI come from the germline V gene. The junction had 8 bases not matched to a gene; V was cut back by 3 bases and J by 9 bases. This CDR3 contains 15 residues.

This clone was picked up a small number of times. The rearrangement joins TRBV5-1 to TRBJ2-5, with D perhaps matching TRBD2 (5 bases). CDR1 is SGHRS, CDR2 YFSETQ, per germline. The CDR3 spans 11 residues. Trimming cost V 3 bases and J 5 bases, with 5 bases left between them. The CDR3, as DNA: TGCGCCAGCAGCTCGGGGGAGACCCAGTACTTC. Its translation: CASSSGETQYF.

This chain links TRBV28 with TRBJ2-7; 12 bases are shared with TRBD1. This CDR3 contains 16 residues. With 5 bases clipped from V and 6 bases from J, the junction kept 11 bases outside the gene matches. Germline V gene lookup returns CDR1 MDHEN and CDR2 SYDVKM. CDR3 amino acids: CASSPGQGARTAEQYF. In DNA, the CDR3 is TGTGCCAGCAGTCCGGGACAGGGGGCACGAACAGCCGAGCAGTACTTC.

The gene calls are TRBV5-1 and TRBJ2-1; the D call may be TRBD1 or TRBD2 (5 bases each). Trimming left V 4 bases short and J 3 bases short, with 17 bases between. CDR1 and CDR2 (germline): SGHRS, YFSETQ. The CDR3 totals 16 residues. CDR3 sequence (DNA): TGCGCCAGCAGCCCCCGGGACGGACTTAACTACAATGAGCAGTTCTTC. Amino acids: CASSPRDGLNYNEQFF.

This CDR3 is CASANPGQGFTDTQYF. The CDR3 DNA is TGTGCCAGCGCCAATCCGGGACAGGGATTCACAGATACGCAGTATTTT. The chain joins TRBV28 to TRBJ2-3, with 9 bases lining up with TRBD1. Germline CDR1 MDHEN, CDR2 SYDVKM. The CDR3 is made up of 16 amino acids. Losses at the gene ends were 8 bases for V and 2 bases for J; bases not matched to a gene: 11.

This clone was recorded once. V is TRBV4-1 and J is TRBJ2-7, with TRBD2 matching 9 bases. Germline lookup yields CDR1 MGHRA and CDR2 YSYEKL. The CDR3 is 16 residues long. J was trimmed by 1 base and V by 8 bases; bases with no gene match: 12. This CDR3 reads CASGVPASGKSYEQYF. In DNA, the CDR3 is TGCGCCAGCGGAGTTCCGGCTAGCGGGAAATCCTACGAGCAGTACTTC.

The J gene is TRBJ2-3, the V gene TRBV7-8; the D call may be TRBD1 or TRBD2 (5 bases each). The CDR3 is 19 amino acids. CDR1 SGHVS and CDR2 FQNEAQ come from the germline V gene. V was cut by 1 base and J by 0 bases, with 20 bases left in between. The chain's CDR3 is CASSLVPRGLLSSTDTQYF. The CDR3 DNA is TGTGCCAGCAGCTTAGTCCCCCGGGGCCTACTTTCTAGCACAGATACGCAGTATTTT.

The CDR3 spells CASSLDQHGELFF. Written as DNA, the CDR3 is TGTGCCAGCAGCTTGGACCAGCACGGGGAGCTGTTTTTT. The chain joins TRBV5-4 to TRBJ2-2, with unresolved D. This CDR3 is 13 amino acids long. Germline CDR1 SGHNT, CDR2 YYREEE (reference sequence). The V gene lost 0 bases and the J gene lost 7 bases, with 7 bases spanning the gap. Using reference TRBV5-4 and TRBJ2-2 for the parts outside the CDR3, the full variable domain is ETGVTQSPTHLIKTRGQQVTLRCSSQSGHNTVSWYQQALGQGPQFIFQYYREEENGRGNFPPRFSGLQFPNYSSELNVNALELDDSALYLCASSLDQHGELFFGEGSRLTVL.

This chain joins TRBV7-2 and TRBJ2-7; 7 bases are a match to TRBD1. The CDR3 length is 15 residues. The V gene end was trimmed by 4 bases and the J gene end by 2 bases; junction bases not matched to a gene: 8. Germline V lookup: CDR1 SGHTA, CDR2 FQGNSA. CDR3 in amino acids: CASSSQQGPTYEQYF. CDR3 nucleotide sequence: TGTGCCAGCAGCTCGCAACAGGGGCCTACCTACGAGCAGTACTTC.

The rearrangement uses TRBV5-1 and TRBJ2-3; 9 nucleotides line up with TRBD2. Germline CDR1 is SGHRS and CDR2 is YFSETQ. The junction had 6 bases not matched to a gene; V was cut back by 0 bases and J by 4 bases. The CDR3 consists of 16 residues. The DNA for the CDR3 is TGCGCCAGCAGCTTGGCGGTAGCGGGAGCGGCAGATACGCAGTATTTT. Translated: CASSLAVAGAADTQYF.

With regard to this clone: The sample has other DNA sequences that encode this CDR3 too. The rearrangement uses TRBV7-9 and TRBJ1-2; D is possibly TRBD1 (5 bases). The CDR3 length is 14 residues. Germline-derived CDR1 and CDR2 are SEHNR and FQNEAQ (reference sequence). V was pared by 6 bases and J by 4 bases, with 15 bases between. The CDR3 is CASSPWGGSYGYTF. In DNA form, the CDR3 reads TGTGCCAGCAGTCCCTGGGGGGGAAGCTATGGCTACACCTTC.

This chain links TRBV18 with TRBJ2-1; possibly TRBD1 for D (6 bases). The CDR3 totals 15 residues. Germline assignment: CDR1 KGHSH and CDR2 LQKENI. V lost 4 bases to trimming and J lost 5 bases, with 15 bases between them. This chain's CDR3 is CASSRIVRGDNEQFF. CDR3 nucleotide sequence: TGTGCCAGCTCACGAATCGTCAGGGGAGACAATGAGCAGTTCTTC. Using reference TRBV18 and TRBJ2-1 for the parts outside the CDR3, the full variable domain is NAGVMQNPRHLVRRRGQEARLRCSPMKGHSHVYWYRQLPEEGLKFMVYLQKENIIDESGMPKERFSAEFPKEGPSILRIQQVVRGDSAAYFCASSRIVRGDNEQFFGPGTRLTVL.

This clone was recorded many times. The chain uses TRBV6-1 and TRBJ2-7; weak D call: TRBD1 (5 bases). Trimming took 4 bases from V and 2 from J, leaving 12 bases between them. Germline assignment: CDR1 MNHNS and CDR2 SASEGT. There are 14 residues in the CDR3. The CDR3 DNA reads TGTGCCAGCAGTGCCCGACAGCCAGCCTACGAGCAGTACTTC. It encodes CASSARQPAYEQYF.

The gene calls are TRBV28 and TRBJ1-3; a possible D gene is TRBD1 (6 bases). In germline, CDR1 is MDHEN, CDR2 SYDVKM. The CDR3 is made up of 17 amino acids. Trimming left V 5 bases short and J 3 bases short, with 20 bases between. In nucleotides, the CDR3 is TGTGCCAGCAGTGGCTCAGTGAGGCAGGGGATTGGAAACACCATATATTTT. Translated, it gives CASSGSVRQGIGNTIYF.

The V gene is TRBV10-3, the J gene TRBJ2-3, with 8 bases fitting TRBD1. The germline gives CDR1 ENHRY, CDR2 SYGVKD. The trim removed 3 bases at V and 4 bases at J, leaving 6 bases unmatched. This CDR3 contains 15 residues. The CDR3 DNA sequence: TGTGCCATCAGTGACTCAGGGGGCAGCTCAGATACGCAGTATTTT. It codes for CAISDSGGSSDTQYF.

This clone was counted between two and nine times. V and J are TRBV2 and TRBJ1-3; a possible D gene is TRBD1 (5 bases). CDR1 and CDR2 (germline): SNHLY, FYNNEI. The CDR3 contains 13 residues. V was shortened by 8 bases and J by 3 bases, with 11 bases between the two germline ends. The DNA of the CDR3 is TGTGCCAGCTGTGGGACTATTGGAAACACCATATATTTT. It encodes CASCGTIGNTIYF.